The 32 T cell receptor beta chains below all came from one sample that was sequenced in a study of immune cell composition in non-small cell lung cancer. Clones were read by immunoSEQ multiplex PCR, and TCRdb kept only the in-frame ones, dropping some. The data contain 6,400 or so clones, about four fifths of them singletons. The sample consisted of lung tumor tissue. The receptors shown here come from a human donor with non-small cell lung cancer.

The chain recombines TRBV4-2 with TRBJ1-3; D gene ambiguous. CDR3 size: 15 residues. Germline CDR1 is LGHNA and CDR2 is YNFKEQ. The V end was cut by 5 bases, the J end by 0 bases, with 11 bases between. The CDR3 region is CASSSEEFSGNTIYF. DNA for the CDR3: TGTGCCAGCAGCTCGGAGGAATTCTCTGGAAACACCATATATTTT.

The chain links TRBV11-2 to TRBJ1-2; 10 bases are a match to TRBD1. This CDR3 is built from 16 residues. V lost 0 bases and J lost 4; bases outside the gene matches: 5. In germline, CDR1 is SGHAT, CDR2 FQNNGV. CDR3 protein: CASSLDGQGVLYGYTF. In DNA form, the CDR3 reads TGTGCCAGCAGCTTAGACGGACAGGGGGTTCTCTATGGCTACACCTTC.

The rearrangement links TRBV11-1 to TRBJ1-6; TRBD1 matches 7 bases. The germline V gene encodes CDR1 SGHAT and CDR2 FQDESV (reference sequence). This CDR3 region has 15 residues. J lost 9 bases, V lost 1 base, and 6 bases had no gene match. The CDR3 bases are TGTGCCAGCAGCTTAGGGCAGGGGGTCTTTTCACCCCTCCACTTT. Amino acids: CASSLGQGVFSPLHF.

This clone showed up just once. The V gene is TRBV19, the J gene TRBJ1-4, with TRBD1 matching 8 bases. Germline trimming cut 5 bases from V and 5 bases from J; bases unmatched to any gene: 7. Germline lookup yields CDR1 LNHDA and CDR2 SQIVND (reference sequence). This CDR3 contains 15 residues. CDR3 nucleotide sequence: TGTGCCAGTAGTTCGGGCAGGGGGCCGAATGAAAAACTGTTTTTT. It encodes CASSSGRGPNEKLFF.

The genes are TRBV7-3 and TRBJ2-2; 8 bases agree with TRBD1. Trimming took 3 bases from V and 1 from J; bases not matched to a gene: 10. The germline CDR1 and CDR2 sequences are SGHTA and FQGTGA. The CDR3 length is 18 residues. In DNA form, the CDR3 reads TGTGCCAGCAGCTTCCCCGGACAGGGTACCTTGAACACCGGGGAGCTGTTTTTT. Amino acid sequence: CASSFPGQGTLNTGELFF. The full variable domain, its missing parts supplied by reference TRBV7-3 and TRBJ2-2, is GAGVSQTPSNKVTEKGKYVELRCDPISGHTALYWYRQSLGQGPEFLIYFQGTGAADDSGLPNDRFFAVRPEGSVSTLKIQRTERGDSAVYLCASSFPGQGTLNTGELFFGEGSRLTVL.

This clone has more than one count but fewer than ten. The chain couples TRBV2 to TRBJ2-2, with 7 bases identical to TRBD1. J gave up 0 bases and V 7 bases, and 11 bases lay outside the gene matches. The CDR3 is 17 amino acids. CDR1 is SNHLY, CDR2 FYNNEI, per germline. In nucleotides, the CDR3 is TGTGCCAGCACCCGAGTGAGGGGGCATGCGAACACCGGGGAGCTGTTTTTT. This translates into CASTRVRGHANTGELFF.

The chain has TRBV25-1 and TRBJ1-4, with 8 bases fitting TRBD1. This CDR3 has 15 amino acids. Germline values: CDR1 MGHDK, CDR2 SYGVNS. With 4 bases clipped from V and 8 bases from J, the junction kept 9 bases outside the gene matches. CDR3 in amino acids: CASSAQGQGREKLFF. DNA for the CDR3: TGTGCCAGCAGTGCACAAGGACAGGGAAGAGAAAAACTGTTTTTT. Variable domain in full (rest from reference TRBV25-1 and TRBJ1-4): EADIYQTPRYLVIGTGKKITLECSQTMGHDKMYWYQQDPGMELHLIHYSYGVNSTEKGDLSSESTVSRIRTEHFPLTLESARPSHTSQYLCASSAQGQGREKLFFGSGTQLSVL.

The V and J genes are TRBV9 and TRBJ2-7; 14 positions match TRBD2. This CDR3 contains 16 residues. Germline CDR1 SGDLS, CDR2 YYNGEE. With 4 bases clipped from V and 6 bases from J, the junction kept 9 bases outside the gene matches. CDR3 in DNA: TGTGCCAGCAGCCCGAGGGGACTAGCGGGGGTAGGCGAGCAGTACTTC. Translation: CASSPRGLAGVGEQYF. The full variable domain, completed using reference TRBV9 and TRBJ2-7, is DSGVTQTPKHLITATGQRVTLRCSPRSGDLSVYWYQQSLDQGLQFLIQYYNGEERAKGNILERFSAQQFPDLHSELNLSSLELGDSALYFCASSPRGLAGVGEQYFGPGTRLTVT.

This clone was seen a few times. J is TRBJ2-1 and V is TRBV11-3; TRBD2 agrees at 9 bases. Germline loops: CDR1 SGHNT, CDR2 YENEEA. The CDR3 sequence is 16 residues long. Losses at the gene ends were 4 bases for V and 2 bases for J; bases not matched to a gene: 6. CDR3 in amino acids: CASSSGERGAYNEQFF. The CDR3 DNA follows: TGTGCCAGCAGCTCGGGGGAGCGGGGGGCCTACAATGAGCAGTTCTTC.

The chain combines TRBV5-8 with TRBJ1-1; 7 positions match TRBD1. This CDR3 contains 14 residues. Per the germline V gene, CDR1 is SGHTS and CDR2 is YDEGEE. V trimming: 4 bases; J trimming: 5 bases; junction bases outside the gene matches: 8. The CDR3 is CASSLRGLGTEAFF. As DNA, the CDR3 is TGTGCCAGCAGCCTTAGGGGGCTGGGGACTGAAGCTTTCTTT.

This chain uses TRBV4-1 with TRBJ2-3; D is perhaps TRBD2 (7 bases). Germline-derived CDR1 and CDR2 are MGHRA and YSYEKL. There are 17 residues in the CDR3. Trimming removed 4 bases from V and 4 bases from J, with 21 bases in between. CDR3 loop: CASSLIGGRARPDTQYF. The CDR3 DNA follows: TGCGCCAGCAGCCTCATAGGGGGGAGGGCCCGCCCAGATACGCAGTATTTT.

The chain recombines TRBV7-8 with TRBJ1-5; TRBD1 aligns across 7 bases. From germline, CDR1 is SGHVS and CDR2 FQNEAQ. This CDR3 spans 15 amino acids. Germline trimming cut 1 base from V and 4 bases from J; bases unmatched to any gene: 4. The CDR3 nucleotides read TGTGCCAGCAGCTTAGGGGACAGACGAAATCAGCCCCAGCATTTT. It specifies CASSLGDRRNQPQHF.

The rearrangement uses TRBV7-2 and TRBJ2-2; D call uncertain. Germline values: CDR1 SGHTA, CDR2 FQGNSA. The CDR3 loop spans 11 amino acids. V was pared by 6 bases and J by 5 bases, with 4 bases between. CDR3 in amino acids: CASRRTGELFF. CDR3 nucleotide sequence: TGTGCCAGCAGGAGGACCGGGGAGCTGTTTTTT.

This clone was counted only a few times. The rearrangement uses TRBV4-1 and TRBJ2-1; TRBD2 aligns across 11 bases. Germline V gene data show CDR1 as MGHRA and CDR2 as YSYEKL. After removal of 0 bases from V and 5 bases from J, the junction contained 9 bases not matched to a gene. This CDR3 is 18 amino acids long. In nucleotides, the CDR3 is TGCGCCAGCAGCCAAGATCCCCCTAGCGGGGGGACTAACAATGAGCAGTTCTTC. Encoded protein: CASSQDPPSGGTNNEQFF.

Written as DNA, the CDR3 is TGCGCCAGCAGCCATGGCGACAGAATGAACACTGAAGCTTTCTTT. It translates to CASSHGDRMNTEAFF. The chain combines TRBV4-3 with TRBJ1-1; D is perhaps TRBD1 (5 bases). V shed 3 bases and J shed 0 bases, with 11 bases lying between them. This CDR3 has 15 residues. Germline CDR1 reads LGHNA; CDR2 reads YSLEER.

This clone was picked up one time. J is TRBJ2-2 and V is TRBV6-1; D is perhaps TRBD2 (5 bases). The V gene's germline CDR1 is MNHNS and CDR2 SASEGT. V was cut by 5 bases and J by 5 bases, with 9 bases left in between. The CDR3 is made up of 13 amino acids. CDR3 loop: CASSTERTGELFF. CDR3 in DNA: TGTGCCAGCAGTACAGAGCGGACCGGGGAGCTGTTTTTT.

The V gene is TRBV7-6, the J gene TRBJ1-3, with D tentatively TRBD1 (6 bases). The CDR3 spans 17 residues. The germline V gene encodes CDR1 SGHVS and CDR2 FNYEAQ. The V end was cut by 2 bases, the J end by 0 bases, with 14 bases between. The CDR3 loop is CASSLWAGVSSGNTIYF. The CDR3 DNA sequence: TGTGCCAGCAGCTTATGGGCAGGGGTCAGCTCTGGAAACACCATATATTTT.

V and J are TRBV5-5 and TRBJ2-1; D perhaps matches TRBD2 (5 bases). The V end lost 0 bases, the J end lost 4 bases, and 5 bases lay between the germline ends. The CDR3 is 13 amino acids. Germline CDR1 reads SGHKS; CDR2 reads YYEKEE (reference sequence). CDR3: CASSLGEYNEQFF. CDR3 DNA sequence: TGTGCCAGCAGCTTGGGGGAGTACAATGAGCAGTTCTTC.

This clone was recorded once. The chain joins TRBV7-3 to TRBJ2-1; 9 bases align to TRBD1. Unmatched junction bases numbered 5, after V lost 3 bases and J lost 8 bases. Per germline, CDR1 SGHTA and CDR2 FQGTGA. CDR3 length equals 14 residues. The CDR3 loop reads CASSLRDREDEQFF. DNA for the CDR3: TGTGCCAGCAGCTTGAGGGACAGGGAGGATGAGCAGTTCTTC.

The chain recombines TRBV5-1 with TRBJ2-7, with TRBD2 matching 8 bases. The germline CDR1 and CDR2 sequences are SGHRS and YFSETQ. The V segment lost 0 bases and the J segment 2 bases; nucleotides outside the gene matches: 1. The CDR3 consists of 14 residues. CDR3 region: CASSLAGGAYEQYF. Here the CDR3 DNA reads TGCGCCAGCAGCTTGGCGGGAGGGGCCTACGAGCAGTACTTC.

The chain uses TRBV19 and TRBJ1-1; 9 bases map to TRBD1. This CDR3 comprises 14 residues. V shed 6 bases and J 5 bases; nucleotides not matched to a gene: 7. Germline V lookup: CDR1 LNHDA, CDR2 SQIVND (reference sequence). The CDR3 DNA reads as TGTGCCAGTAGAGGACAGGGGATCGGTACTGAAGCTTTCTTT. Translation: CASRGQGIGTEAFF.

The V and J genes are TRBV10-3 and TRBJ1-2; D unclear. Germline CDR1 reads ENHRY; CDR2 reads SYGVKD. Trimming left V 2 bases short and J 6 bases short, with 13 bases between. This CDR3 contains 14 residues. CDR3 protein: CAISERGRSDGYTF. The CDR3 DNA reads TGTGCCATCAGTGAGCGGGGTCGTAGTGATGGCTACACCTTC.

J is TRBJ2-1 and V is TRBV6-1, with a tentative D call TRBD2 (5 bases). This CDR3 has 15 amino acids. V was shortened by 4 bases and J by 0 bases, with 10 bases between the two germline ends. CDR1 is MNHNS, CDR2 SASEGT, per germline. DNA of the CDR3: TGTGCCAGCAGTGCTCGGGGTAGCTCCTACAATGAGCAGTTCTTC. Amino acid sequence: CASSARGSSYNEQFF.

V gene TRBV7-9 combines with J gene TRBJ2-5; 13 bases map to TRBD2. This CDR3 contains 17 residues. Germline CDR1 and CDR2: SEHNR and FQNEAQ (reference sequence). Trimming at V came to 1 base and at J to 3 bases, leaving 5 bases not matched to a gene. CDR3 residues: CASSLVWTSGGEETQYF. DNA for the CDR3: TGTGCCAGCAGCTTAGTCTGGACTAGCGGGGGAGAAGAGACCCAGTACTTC.

By sample share, this clone is large. The chain has TRBV5-6 and TRBJ1-5; D not certain. Germline V CDR1 and CDR2: SGHDT, YYEEEE. V was trimmed by 1 base and J by 0 bases, leaving 11 bases between them. The CDR3 extends over 16 amino acids. CDR3 amino acids: CASSLRDMGSNQPQHF. CDR3 nucleotide sequence: TGTGCCAGCAGCTTGCGGGATATGGGTAGCAATCAGCCCCAGCATTTT.

The CDR3 is CASKIIAGNEQFF. Written as DNA, the CDR3 is TGTGCCAGCAAGATTATAGCGGGGAATGAGCAGTTCTTC. The chain recombines TRBV6-5 with TRBJ2-1; 8 nucleotides line up with TRBD2. J lost 7 bases, V lost 7 bases, and 6 bases had no gene match. Germline V gene data show CDR1 as MNHEY and CDR2 as SVGAGI. This CDR3 region has 13 residues.

The chain links TRBV11-2 to TRBJ1-1; a weak D match, TRBD1 (6 bases). V lost 3 bases to trimming and J lost 4 bases, with 12 bases between them. Germline assignment: CDR1 SGHAT and CDR2 FQNNGV. The CDR3 has 14 residues. The CDR3 sequence is CASSFGAGVTEAFF. For the CDR3, the DNA is TGTGCCAGCAGCTTCGGGGCAGGGGTCACTGAAGCTTTCTTT.

This clone was observed a single time. This chain links TRBV5-1 with TRBJ2-1, with TRBD2 matching over 8 bases. With 0 bases clipped from V and 7 bases from J, the junction kept 3 bases outside the gene matches. This CDR3 has 14 amino acids. Germline lookup yields CDR1 SGHRS and CDR2 YFSETQ. The CDR3 loop is CASSLETSVNEQFF. DNA of the CDR3: TGCGCCAGCAGCTTGGAGACTAGCGTAAATGAGCAGTTCTTC.

The V gene is TRBV4-2, the J gene TRBJ1-1; no reliable D call. CDR3 length: 15 residues. The germline CDR1 and CDR2 sequences are LGHNA and YNFKEQ. Trimming took off 1 base at V and 4 bases at J, with 13 bases between the two ends. CDR3 region: CASSQVKVAGTEAFF. In DNA form, the CDR3 reads TGTGCCAGCAGCCAAGTAAAGGTCGCAGGCACTGAAGCTTTCTTT.

The J gene is TRBJ2-1, the V gene TRBV7-9, with no clear D. The CDR3 runs to 15 residues. Trimming pared 4 bases from V and 5 bases from J, leaving 15 bases between. Germline V gene sequence: CDR1 SEHNR, CDR2 FQNEAQ (reference sequence). CDR3 DNA: TGTGCCAGCAGCTCGATCATGCGGAAGGACAATGAGCAGTTCTTC. It specifies CASSSIMRKDNEQFF.

This sequence joins TRBV9 and TRBJ2-7, with D possibly TRBD2 on 6 matching bases. This CDR3 has 14 amino acids. Germline-derived CDR1 and CDR2 are SGDLS and YYNGEE. Trimming left V 0 bases short and J 3 bases short, with 10 bases between. CDR3 amino acids: CASSVAGENYEQYF. CDR3 DNA: TGTGCCAGCAGCGTAGCGGGAGAAAACTACGAGCAGTACTTC.

This clone has just one count. The chain employs TRBV4-3 and TRBJ1-4; the match to TRBD1 covers 9 bases. Germline lookup yields CDR1 LGHNA and CDR2 YSLEER. Trimming took 1 base from V and 5 from J; bases not matched to a gene: 5. CDR3 length equals 16 residues. In nucleotides, the CDR3 is TGCGCCAGCAGCCAAGCCTCGGACAGGGGAAATGAAAAACTGTTTTTT. It encodes CASSQASDRGNEKLFF.